This TCR beta chain is from a study of blood T cells in healthy people across ages. Worth noting for this clonotype: As yet, its antigen is unknown.

From germline, CDR1 is MNHEY and CDR2 SVGAGI. The CDR3 consists of 15 residues. V shed 2 bases, J shed 4 bases, and the junction held 5 bases outside the gene matches. Study results and limitations: With unsorted PBMCs, a conclusive comparison of naive versus antigen-experienced cells was not possible.

Using a J-beta primer mix together with a sample-barcoded 5' primer, a second PCR was run for 7 to 11 cycles. TCRdb independently ran MiXCR on the 5' RACE reads; one entry per CDR3 protein. Of about 640,000 distinct CDR3 sequences listed, around 38% were seen once; the top ten hold 30%. The origin of this receptor is an elderly man in good health. This sequence joins TRBV6-5 and TRBJ1-2; TRBD1 matches 9 bases. The sequencing sample was made of blood. The DNA of the CDR3 is TGTGCCAGCAGTTACCACAGGGGGCTCGGCTATGGCTACACCTTC. Translation: CASSYHRGLGYGYTF.